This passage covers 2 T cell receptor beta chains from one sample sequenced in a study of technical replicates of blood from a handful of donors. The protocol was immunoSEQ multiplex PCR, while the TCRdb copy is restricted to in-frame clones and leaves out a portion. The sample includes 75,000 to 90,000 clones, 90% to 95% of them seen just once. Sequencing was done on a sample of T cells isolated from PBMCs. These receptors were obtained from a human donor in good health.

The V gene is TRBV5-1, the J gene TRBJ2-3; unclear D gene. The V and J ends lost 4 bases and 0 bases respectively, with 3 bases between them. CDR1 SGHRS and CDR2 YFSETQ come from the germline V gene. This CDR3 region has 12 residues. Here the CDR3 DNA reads TGCGCCAGCAGCCGGAGCACAGATACGCAGTATTTT. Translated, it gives CASSRSTDTQYF.

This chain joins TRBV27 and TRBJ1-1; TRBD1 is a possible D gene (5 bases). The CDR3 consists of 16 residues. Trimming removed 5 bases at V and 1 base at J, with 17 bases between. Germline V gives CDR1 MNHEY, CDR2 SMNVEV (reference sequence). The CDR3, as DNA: TGTGCCAGCAGTCCCCATGAGGGGCGGGGGAACACTGAAGCTTTCTTT. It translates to CASSPHEGRGNTEAFF.